This T cell receptor beta chain was sequenced during a study of regulatory T cells in long-lasting Graves disease. There are many counts of this clonotype. Antigen: not known. Germline assignment: CDR1 SGHVS and CDR2 FNYEAQ. Trimming stripped 5 bases from V and 6 bases from J, with 17 bases between. This CDR3 is 15 amino acids long. Time point noted: newly diagnosed GD, antithyroid drugs for less than 3 months. RNA from PBMCs was the source of the TCR library. Roughly 8.3 milliliters of peripheral blood were taken and placed in EDTA tubes. Library construction for TCR beta used iRepertoire HTBI primers and Arm-PCR of CDR3 regions. TCRdb called the multiplex PCR reads again in MiXCR, with one record for every CDR3 protein. This sample yields 450,000 to 500,000 distinct CDR3 sequences, of which 16% are seen a single time; approximately 12% belongs to the top ten. Notes on the study in general: Persistent cases favored TRBV28, TRBJ1-2 and TRBJ2-5. Sampling was limited to peripheral blood rather than thyroid tissue.

These data are also associated with another study on T cells in Graves' hyperthyroidism and ophthalmopathy. That source notes: HTBI primers were the set used in a first-round RT-PCR of the TCR CDR3.

This receptor was identified in a man between 35 and 55 years old with Graves disease. The specimen was peripheral blood mononuclear cells (PBMCs), collected at new diagnosis, from a patient treated with antithyroid drugs. The J gene is TRBJ2-1, the V gene TRBV7-6; tentative D call: TRBD1 (8 bases). This CDR3 is CASSPPTGEGNEQFF. The CDR3 DNA follows: TGTGCCAGCAGCCCACCGACAGGGGAGGGCAATGAGCAGTTCTTC.